This T cell receptor (beta chain) was recovered during a study of CD8 T cells in Susac syndrome. With random hexamers, reverse transcription was performed on about 0.5 to 1 ug of RNA. The CDR3 of TCR beta was amplified by immunoSEQ multiplex PCR across 54 Vbeta and 13 Jbeta. From the immunoSEQ multiplex PCR reads, TCRdb called clonotypes with MiXCR, one entry per CDR3 protein. Counted here are 110,000 to 150,000 distinct CDR3 sequences, roughly 95% occurring once; the ten biggest clones make up 0.065% to 0.1%. This CDR3 is built from 16 residues. V dropped 0 bases and J dropped 1 base, with 10 bases sitting between them. Germline assignment: CDR1 LGHNA and CDR2 YNFKEQ.

The sequenced sample was CD4+ T cells from PBMCs. The receptor was isolated from a human donor with Susac syndrome. The gene calls are TRBV4-2 and TRBJ2-1; tentatively, D is TRBD1 or TRBD2 (6 bases each). The CDR3 is CASSQDRGRSYNEQFF. The CDR3 DNA sequence: TGTGCCAGCAGCCAAGATAGGGGGAGGTCCTACAATGAGCAGTTCTTC.